This TCR beta chain stems from a study of graft-versus-host responses after intestinal transplantation. Study results and caveats: The authors found GvH clones in recipient marrow, some appearing first in ileum or blood.

TCRdb keeps only in-frame clones here, not all; method: immunoSEQ multiplex PCR. The profile covers about 39,000 clones, with roughly 95% appearing a single time and less than 0.25% taken by the ten largest. A remark on this clone: Its antigen is unknown.

This CDR3 comprises 12 residues. Germline V gives CDR1 SGHTA, CDR2 FQGNSA. Germline trimming cut 3 bases from V and 12 bases from J; bases unmatched to any gene: 7. V and J are TRBV7-2 and TRBJ2-7; 8 bases match TRBD2. Sequenced here: unstimulated CD8+ T cells sorted from spleen or lymph node cells, sampled before transplant. This TCR came from a human donor who was the organ donor for an intestinal transplant. Here the CDR3 reads CASSFRGGDLYF. The CDR3 nucleotides read TGTGCCAGCAGCTTCCGGGGGGGCGATTTGTACTTC. Supplemented by reference TRBV7-2 and TRBJ2-7, the full variable domain reads GAGVSQSPSNKVTEKGKDVELRCDPISGHTALYWYRQSLGQGLEFLIYFQGNSAPDKSGLPSDRFSAERTGGSVSTLTIQRTQQEDSAVYLCASSFRGGDLYFGPGTRLTVT.